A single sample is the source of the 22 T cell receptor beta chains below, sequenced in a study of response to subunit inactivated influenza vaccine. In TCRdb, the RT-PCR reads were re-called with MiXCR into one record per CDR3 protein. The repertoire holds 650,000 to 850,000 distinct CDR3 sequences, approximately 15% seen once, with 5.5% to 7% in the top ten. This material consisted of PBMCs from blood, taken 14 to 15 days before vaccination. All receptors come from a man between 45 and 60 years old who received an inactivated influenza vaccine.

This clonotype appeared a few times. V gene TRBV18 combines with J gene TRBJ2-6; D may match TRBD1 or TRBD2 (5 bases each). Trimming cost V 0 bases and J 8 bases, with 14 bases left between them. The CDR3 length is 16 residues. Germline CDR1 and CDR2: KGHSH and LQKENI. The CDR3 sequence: CASSPPPGWGTNVLTF. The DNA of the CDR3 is TGTGCCAGCTCACCACCCCCGGGTTGGGGGACCAACGTCCTGACTTTC.

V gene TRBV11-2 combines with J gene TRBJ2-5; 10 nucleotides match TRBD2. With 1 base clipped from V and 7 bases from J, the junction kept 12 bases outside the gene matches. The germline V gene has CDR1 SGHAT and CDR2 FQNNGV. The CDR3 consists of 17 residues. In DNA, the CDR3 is TGTGCCAGCAGCTTAGTCCGGAGCATAGCGGGAGGCGGGACCCAGTACTTC. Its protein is CASSLVRSIAGGGTQYF.

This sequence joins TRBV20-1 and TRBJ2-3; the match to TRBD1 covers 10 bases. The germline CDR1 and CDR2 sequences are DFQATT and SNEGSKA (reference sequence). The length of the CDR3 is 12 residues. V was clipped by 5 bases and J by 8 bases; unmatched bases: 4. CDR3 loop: CSASRTGGTQYF. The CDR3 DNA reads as TGCAGTGCTTCGAGGACAGGGGGTACGCAGTATTTT.

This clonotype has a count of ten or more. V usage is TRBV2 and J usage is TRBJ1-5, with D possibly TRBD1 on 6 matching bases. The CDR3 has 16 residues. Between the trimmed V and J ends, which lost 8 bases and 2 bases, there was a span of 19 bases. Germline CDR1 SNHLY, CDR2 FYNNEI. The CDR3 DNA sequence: TGTGCCAGCTCAGAAGGGAGGGCAGGGGGCAATCAGCCCCAGCATTTT. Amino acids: CASSEGRAGGNQPQHF.

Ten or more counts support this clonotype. Written as DNA, the CDR3 is TGTGCCACCAGCCGCACACGGTCGTTGAATTCACCCCTCCACTTT. Its protein is CATSRTRSLNSPLHF. The chain carries TRBV15 and TRBJ1-6; D ambiguous. Per the germline V gene, CDR1 is LNHNV and CDR2 is YYDKDF (reference sequence). The CDR3 has 15 amino acids. The V and J ends lost 5 bases and 7 bases respectively, with 15 bases between them. Full variable domain (rest looked up from reference TRBV15 and TRBJ1-6): DAMVIQNPRYQVTQFGKPVTLSCSQTLNHNVMYWYQQKSSQAPKLLFHYYDKDFNNEADTPDNFQSRRPNTSFCFLDIRSPGLGDTAMYLCATSRTRSLNSPLHFGNGTRLTVT.

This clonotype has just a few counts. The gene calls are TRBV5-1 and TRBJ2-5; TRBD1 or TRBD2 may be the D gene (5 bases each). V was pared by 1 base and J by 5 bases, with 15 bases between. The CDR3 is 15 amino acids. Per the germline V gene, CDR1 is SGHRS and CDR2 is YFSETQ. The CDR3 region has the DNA TGCGCCAGCAGCTTGTCGGGGCAGATGTCGGAGACCCAGTACTTC. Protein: CASSLSGQMSETQYF.

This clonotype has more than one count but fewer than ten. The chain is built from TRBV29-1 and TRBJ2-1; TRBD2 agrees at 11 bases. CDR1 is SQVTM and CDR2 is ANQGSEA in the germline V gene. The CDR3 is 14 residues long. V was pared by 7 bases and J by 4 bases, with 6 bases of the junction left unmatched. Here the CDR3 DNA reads TGCAGCGGATGGACTAGCGGGCTTTACAATGAGCAGTTCTTC. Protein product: CSGWTSGLYNEQFF.

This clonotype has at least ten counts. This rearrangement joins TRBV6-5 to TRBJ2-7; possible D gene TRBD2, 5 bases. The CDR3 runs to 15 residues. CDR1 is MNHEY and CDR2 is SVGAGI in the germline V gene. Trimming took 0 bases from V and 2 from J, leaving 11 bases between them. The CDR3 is CASSYSISGTYEQYF. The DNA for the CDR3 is TGTGCCAGCAGTTACTCGATCTCGGGGACCTACGAGCAGTACTTC.

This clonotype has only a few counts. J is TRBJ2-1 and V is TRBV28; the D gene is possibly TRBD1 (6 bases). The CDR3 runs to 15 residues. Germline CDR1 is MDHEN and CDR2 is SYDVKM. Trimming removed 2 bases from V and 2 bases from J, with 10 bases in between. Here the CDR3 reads CASSLEGDPYNEQFF. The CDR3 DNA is TGTGCCAGCAGTTTAGAGGGGGACCCCTACAATGAGCAGTTCTTC.

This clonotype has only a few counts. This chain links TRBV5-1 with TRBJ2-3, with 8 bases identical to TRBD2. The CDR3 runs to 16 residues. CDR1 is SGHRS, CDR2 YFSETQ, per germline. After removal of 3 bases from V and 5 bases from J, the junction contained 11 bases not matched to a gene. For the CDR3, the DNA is TGCGCCAGCAGCTGGCCCCCAGCGGGAGCCCGAGATACGCAGTATTTT. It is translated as CASSWPPAGARDTQYF.

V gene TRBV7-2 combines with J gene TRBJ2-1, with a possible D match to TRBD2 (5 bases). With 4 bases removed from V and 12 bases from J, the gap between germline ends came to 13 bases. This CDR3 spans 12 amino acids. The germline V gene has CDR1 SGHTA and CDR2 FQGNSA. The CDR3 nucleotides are TGTGCCAGCAGCTACCCTGGCGGGCCGCAGTTCTTC. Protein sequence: CASSYPGGPQFF.

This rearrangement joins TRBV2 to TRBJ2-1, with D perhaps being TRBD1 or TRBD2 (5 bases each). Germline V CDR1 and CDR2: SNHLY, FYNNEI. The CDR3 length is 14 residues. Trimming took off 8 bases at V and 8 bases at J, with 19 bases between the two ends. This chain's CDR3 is CASRGYRGGDEQFF. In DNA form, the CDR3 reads TGTGCCAGCCGCGGGTATAGGGGTGGGGATGAGCAGTTCTTC.

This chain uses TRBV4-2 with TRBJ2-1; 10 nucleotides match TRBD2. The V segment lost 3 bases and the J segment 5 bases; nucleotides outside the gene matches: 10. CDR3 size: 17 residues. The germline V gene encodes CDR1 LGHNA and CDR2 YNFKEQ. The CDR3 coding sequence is TGTGCCAGCAGCCAGGCACTAGCGGGGTGGGACCACAATGAGCAGTTCTTC. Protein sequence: CASSQALAGWDHNEQFF.

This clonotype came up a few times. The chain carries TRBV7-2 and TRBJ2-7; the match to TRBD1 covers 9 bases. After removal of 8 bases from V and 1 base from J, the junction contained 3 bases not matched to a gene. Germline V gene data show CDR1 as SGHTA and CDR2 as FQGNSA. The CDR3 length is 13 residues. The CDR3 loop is CASGTGYSYEQYF. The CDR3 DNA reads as TGTGCCAGCGGGACAGGGTATTCCTACGAGCAGTACTTC.

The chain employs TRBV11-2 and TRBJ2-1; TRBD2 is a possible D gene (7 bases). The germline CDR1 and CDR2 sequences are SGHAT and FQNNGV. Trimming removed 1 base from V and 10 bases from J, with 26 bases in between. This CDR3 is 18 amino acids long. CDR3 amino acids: CASSLVEVGGLPPLEQFF. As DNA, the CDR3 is TGTGCCAGCAGCTTAGTGGAGGTCGGGGGGCTCCCCCCTCTGGAGCAGTTCTTC.

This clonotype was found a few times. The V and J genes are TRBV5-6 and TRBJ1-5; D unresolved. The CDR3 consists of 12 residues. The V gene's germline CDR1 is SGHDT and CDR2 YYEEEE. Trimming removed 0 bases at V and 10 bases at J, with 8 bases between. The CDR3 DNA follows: TGTGCCAGCAGCTTGGGGGTAGAACCCCAGCATTTT. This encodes CASSLGVEPQHF.

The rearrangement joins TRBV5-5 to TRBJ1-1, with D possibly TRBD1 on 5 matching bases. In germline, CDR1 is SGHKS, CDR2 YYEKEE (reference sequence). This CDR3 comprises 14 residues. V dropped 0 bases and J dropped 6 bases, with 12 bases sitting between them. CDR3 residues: CASSLGRDAPEAFF. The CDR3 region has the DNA TGTGCCAGCAGCTTGGGCAGGGATGCGCCTGAAGCTTTCTTT.

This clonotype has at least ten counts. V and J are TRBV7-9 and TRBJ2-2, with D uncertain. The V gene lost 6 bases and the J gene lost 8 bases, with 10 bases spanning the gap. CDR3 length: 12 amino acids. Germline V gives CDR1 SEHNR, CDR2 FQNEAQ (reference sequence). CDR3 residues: CASRRQAGELFF. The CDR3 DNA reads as TGTGCCAGCAGACGACAAGCGGGGGAGCTGTTTTTT.

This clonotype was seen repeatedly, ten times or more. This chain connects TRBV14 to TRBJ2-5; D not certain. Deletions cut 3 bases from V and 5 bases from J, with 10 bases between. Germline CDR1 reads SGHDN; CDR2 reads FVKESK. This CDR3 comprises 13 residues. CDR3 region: CASSQWGLETQYF. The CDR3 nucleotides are TGTGCCAGCAGCCAGTGGGGTCTCGAGACCCAGTACTTC.

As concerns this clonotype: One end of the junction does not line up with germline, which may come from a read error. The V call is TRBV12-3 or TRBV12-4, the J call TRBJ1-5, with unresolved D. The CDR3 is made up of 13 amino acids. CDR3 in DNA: TGTGCCAGCAGTTATAGCTACAATCACCCCCAGCATTTT. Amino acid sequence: CASSYSYNHPQHF.

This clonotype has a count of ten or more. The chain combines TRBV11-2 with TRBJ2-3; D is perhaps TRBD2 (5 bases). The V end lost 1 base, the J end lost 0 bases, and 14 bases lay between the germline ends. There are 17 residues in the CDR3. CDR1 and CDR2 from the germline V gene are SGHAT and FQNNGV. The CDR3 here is CASSLVSGERSTDTQYF. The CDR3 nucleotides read TGTGCCAGCAGCTTAGTTTCCGGGGAGAGGAGCACAGATACGCAGTATTTT.

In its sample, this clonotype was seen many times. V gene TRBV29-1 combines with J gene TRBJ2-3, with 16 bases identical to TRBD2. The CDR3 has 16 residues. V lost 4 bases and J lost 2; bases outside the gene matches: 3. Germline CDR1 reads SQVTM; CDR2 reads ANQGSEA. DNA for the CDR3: TGCAGCGTTGGGGGACTAGCGGGAGGGTCCACAGATACGCAGTATTTT. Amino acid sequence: CSVGGLAGGSTDTQYF.